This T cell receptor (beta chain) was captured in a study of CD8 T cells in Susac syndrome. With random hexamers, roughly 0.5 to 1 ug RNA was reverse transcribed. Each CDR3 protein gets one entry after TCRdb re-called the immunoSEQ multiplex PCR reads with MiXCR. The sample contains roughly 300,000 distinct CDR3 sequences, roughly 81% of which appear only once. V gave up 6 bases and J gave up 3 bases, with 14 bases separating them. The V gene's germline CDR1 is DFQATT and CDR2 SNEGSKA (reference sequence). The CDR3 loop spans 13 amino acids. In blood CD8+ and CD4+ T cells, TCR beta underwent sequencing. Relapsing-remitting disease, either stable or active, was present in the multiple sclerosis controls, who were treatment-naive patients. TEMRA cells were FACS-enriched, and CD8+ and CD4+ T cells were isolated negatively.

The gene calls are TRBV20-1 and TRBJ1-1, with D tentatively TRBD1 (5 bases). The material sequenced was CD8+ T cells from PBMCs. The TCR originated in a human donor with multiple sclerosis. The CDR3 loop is CSANDRTHTEAFF. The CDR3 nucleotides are TGCAGTGCCAACGACAGAACGCACACTGAAGCTTTCTTT.